What follows describes a single TCR beta chain. The antigen is undetermined. Via 5' RACE with UMI labels, TRB cDNA libraries were prepared. With the 5' RACE reads reprocessed, TCRdb shows one record per CDR3 protein and no DNA. This sample's clone table lists some 130,000 distinct CDR3 sequences. These data originate in a study of CXCR3-negative and CXCR3-positive naive CD8 T cells. Cells that were CD45RO-CCR7+CD27+CD95- constituted naive CD8+ T cells. Study observations and caveats: Hydrophobicity was higher for TRB CDR3s found in CXCR3-positive naive cells than in CXCR3-negative naive cells. Similarly elevated diversity marked both naive subsets, with memory CD8+ cells showing far lower diversity. Surface CD5 matched across naive subsets, and TRB CDR3 properties served to infer TCR strength.

The sample consisted of naive CXCR3- CD8+ T cells from blood. Regarding subset: CD45RO-CCR7+CD27+CD95- naive CD8+ T cells lacking CXCR3 (TNR3-). The receptor was derived from a human donor in good health. Some clones in this sample may be carry-over from other donors' samples.

The CDR3 region is CASSLGQINEKLFF. The rearrangement joins TRBV5-5 to TRBJ1-4; as DNA is missing, the TRBD1 call by TCRdb cannot be tested. The germline CDR1 and CDR2 sequences are SGHKS and YYEKEE (reference sequence). This CDR3 has 14 residues.